The present T cell receptor beta chain was sequenced within a study of T cell responses to AZD1222 COVID-19 vaccine. Overall study findings and caveats: Spike-specific TCRs gained breadth and depth after people received two AZD1222 doses. In a largely white British group with more females than males, clonal diversity was possibly underestimated. Repertoire sampling happened only post peak T cell response. Spike as a whole was targeted by vaccine-associated CD4 TCRs, dominant at 160-218 and 743-854.

Turning to this clone: No antigen is known for it.

The ends lost 2 bases at V and 2 bases at J; junction bases unmatched: 0. Germline V gives CDR1 MDHEN, CDR2 SYDVKM. The CDR3 has 15 amino acids. The assay was immunoSEQ multiplex PCR, and TCRdb's table has in-frame clones only and misses some. The repertoire holds 120,000 to 150,000 clones, with about 91% as singletons. The source is an adult in good health. This specimen consisted of peripheral blood, obtained on day 0 of MenACWY control vaccination. The V call is TRBV28, the J call TRBJ2-1; TRBD2 agrees at 10 bases. The CDR3 is CASSLGTSAYNEQFF. As DNA, the CDR3 is TGTGCCAGCAGTTTAGGGACTAGCGCCTACAATGAGCAGTTCTTC.